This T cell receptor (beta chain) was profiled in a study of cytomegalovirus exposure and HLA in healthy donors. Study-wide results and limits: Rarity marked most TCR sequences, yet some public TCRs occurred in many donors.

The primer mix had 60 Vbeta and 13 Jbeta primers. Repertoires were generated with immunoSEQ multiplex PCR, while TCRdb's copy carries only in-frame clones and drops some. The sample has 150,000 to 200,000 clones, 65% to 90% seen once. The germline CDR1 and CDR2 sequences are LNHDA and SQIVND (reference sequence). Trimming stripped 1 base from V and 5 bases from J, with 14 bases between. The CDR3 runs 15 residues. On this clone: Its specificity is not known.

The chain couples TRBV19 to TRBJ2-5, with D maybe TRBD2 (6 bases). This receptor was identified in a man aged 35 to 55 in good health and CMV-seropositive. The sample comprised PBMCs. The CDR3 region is CASSIVGLGRETQYF. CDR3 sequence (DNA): TGTGCCAGTAGTATAGTTGGACTTGGGAGGGAGACCCAGTACTTC.